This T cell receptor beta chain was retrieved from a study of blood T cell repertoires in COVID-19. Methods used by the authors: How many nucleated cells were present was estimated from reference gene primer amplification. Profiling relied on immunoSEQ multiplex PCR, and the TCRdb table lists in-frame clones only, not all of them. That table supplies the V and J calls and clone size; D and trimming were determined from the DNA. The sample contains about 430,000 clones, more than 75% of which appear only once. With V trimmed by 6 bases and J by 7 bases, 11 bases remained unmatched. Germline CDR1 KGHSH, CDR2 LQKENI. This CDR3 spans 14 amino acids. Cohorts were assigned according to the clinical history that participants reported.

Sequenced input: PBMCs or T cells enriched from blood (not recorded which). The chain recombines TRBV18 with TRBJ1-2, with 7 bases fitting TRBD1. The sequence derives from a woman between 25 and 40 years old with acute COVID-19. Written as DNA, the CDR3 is TGTGCCAGCTCTTGGACAGGAGAACTCCCTGGCTACACCTTC. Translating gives CASSWTGELPGYTF. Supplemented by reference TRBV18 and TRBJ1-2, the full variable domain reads NAGVMQNPRHLVRRRGQEARLRCSPMKGHSHVYWYRQLPEEGLKFMVYLQKENIIDESGMPKERFSAEFPKEGPSILRIQQVVRGDSAAYFCASSWTGELPGYTFGSGTRLTVV.